The present entry profiles one T cell receptor (beta chain) with its context. The data stem from a study of blood T cell repertoires in COVID-19. About the study: COVID-19 samples, acute and convalescent, were from the United States, Italy and Spain.

Germline CDR1 SGHTA, CDR2 FQGTGA. Trimming removed 5 bases from V and 4 bases from J, with 18 bases in between. The CDR3 is 17 residues long. TCRdb's table, derived via immunoSEQ multiplex PCR, lists solely in-frame clones and lacks some. Among around 180,000 clones listed, under 90% were seen once. The sequenced sample was peripheral blood. This receptor was obtained from a woman at least 80 years old with active or convalescent COVID-19. The rearrangement links TRBV7-3 to TRBJ2-6; a weak D match, TRBD1 (6 bases). Here the CDR3 reads CASSLNPPGTGANVLTF. CDR3 nucleotides: TGTGCCAGCAGCCTCAACCCGCCCGGGACAGGGGCCAACGTCCTGACTTTC.